This T cell receptor (beta chain) is drawn from a study of T cell responses to AZD1222 COVID-19 vaccine. The germline V gene has CDR1 SGHRS and CDR2 YFSETQ. The V and J ends lost 5 bases and 3 bases, in that order; junction bases with no gene match: 8. The CDR3 covers 15 residues. Profiled with immunoSEQ multiplex PCR; TCRdb holds only in-frame clones, not every one. In the table there are 150,000 to 200,000 clones, about 87% of which are singletons. The sample here was peripheral blood, taken on day 0 of MenACWY control vaccination. The J gene is TRBJ2-1, the V gene TRBV5-1; 7 bases align to TRBD2. The TCR originated in an adult in good health. The DNA of the CDR3 is TGCGCCAGCAGGCGGGAGCGTAGTGGCTACAATGAGCAGTTCTTC. Its translation: CASRRERSGYNEQFF.